These 14 T cell receptor beta chains share one sample of origin, sequenced in a study of T cell repertoires in cytomegalovirus infection. These receptors lack a known antigen. TCRdb reanalysed the reads using MiXCR and keeps one entry per CDR3 protein. The table includes some 800,000 distinct CDR3 sequences, around a third detected once. Sample: cultured CD8+ T cells from PBMCs, taken from culture after CMV antigen stimulation. These receptor sequences come from a human donor in good health (CMV status not recorded). Some clones in this sample may be carry-over from other donors' samples.

This clonotype was picked up a small number of times. This chain joins TRBV4-1 and TRBJ2-1; D is undetermined. This CDR3 is built from 11 residues. Germline values: CDR1 MGHRA, CDR2 YSYEKL. The ends were cut back, 5 bases at V and 9 bases at J, with 8 bases in the middle. CDR3 loop: CASSASTEQFF. CDR3 coding DNA: TGCGCCAGCAGCGCGTCGACTGAGCAGTTCTTC.

J is TRBJ2-3 and V is TRBV6-6; no clear D. V was cut by 0 bases and J by 2 bases, with 6 bases left in between. The CDR3 is made up of 14 amino acids. CDR1 is MNHNY and CDR2 is SVGAGI in the germline V gene (reference sequence). CDR3 DNA sequence: TGTGCCAGCAGTTACTCGGCGGCCACAGATACGCAGTATTTT. Its protein is CASSYSAATDTQYF.

This clonotype was seen a handful of times. The chain joins TRBV6-5 to TRBJ1-5; TRBD1 might be the D (5 bases). Germline V gene sequence: CDR1 MNHEY, CDR2 SVGAGI. The CDR3 length is 14 residues. Deletions cut 0 bases from V and 7 bases from J, with 10 bases between. CDR3 coding DNA: TGTGCCAGCAGTTACTCGAGGGGTAAACAGCCCCAGCATTTT. Amino acid sequence: CASSYSRGKQPQHF.

J is TRBJ2-7 and V is TRBV6-2 or TRBV6-3; D is unresolved. Per the germline V gene, CDR1 is MNHEY and CDR2 is SVGEGT. The CDR3 has 13 amino acids. V was pared by 2 bases and J by 6 bases, with 11 bases between. The CDR3: CASSYGRLSEQYV. CDR3 nucleotides: TGTGCCAGCAGTTACGGACGGCTCTCCGAGCAGTACGTC.

J is TRBJ2-5 and V is TRBV20-1; 12 nucleotides line up with TRBD2. Germline V CDR1 and CDR2: DFQATT, SNEGSKA (reference sequence). The CDR3 has 15 residues. Trimming at V came to 3 bases and at J to 3 bases, leaving 5 bases not matched to a gene. As DNA, the CDR3 is TGCAGTGCTAGTGCTAGCGGGGGGGCAAAAGAGACCCAGTACTTC. Protein product: CSASASGGAKETQYF.

This chain's CDR3 is CASSFGQYGYTF. CDR3 DNA sequence: TGTGCCAGCAGTTTTGGACAGTATGGCTACACCTTC. The chain uses TRBV6-2 or TRBV6-3 and TRBJ1-2, with a tentative D call TRBD1 (6 bases). The CDR3 is 12 residues long. Germline V gene sequence: CDR1 MNHEY, CDR2 SVGEGT. V was cut by 4 bases and J by 5 bases, with 8 bases left in between.

This clonotype was seen at least ten times. This chain joins TRBV7-8 and TRBJ2-1, with D maybe TRBD2 (6 bases). CDR1 and CDR2 (germline): SGHVS, FQNEAQ. V was shortened by 5 bases and J by 4 bases, with 12 bases between the two germline ends. The CDR3 loop spans 14 amino acids. The CDR3 protein is CASSPKEGYNEQFF. The CDR3 DNA sequence: TGTGCCAGCAGCCCAAAGGAGGGATACAATGAGCAGTTCTTC.

This clonotype was seen a few times. The chain joins TRBV7-9 to TRBJ1-1; D is uncertain. The CDR3 spans 10 residues. V was pared by 3 bases and J by 7 bases, with 3 bases between. Germline CDR1 and CDR2: SEHNR and FQNEAQ (reference sequence). CDR3 protein: CASSFDEAFF. CDR3 bases: TGTGCCAGCAGCTTTGATGAAGCTTTCTTT. The whole variable domain, filled in from reference TRBV7-9 and TRBJ1-1, reads DTGVSQNPRHKITKRGQNVTFRCDPISEHNRLYWYRQTLGQGPEFLTYFQNEAQLEKSRLLSDRFSAERPKGSFSTLEIQRTEQGDSAMYLCASSFDEAFFGQGTRLTVV.

This clonotype has more than one count but fewer than ten. The chain uses TRBV12-3 or TRBV12-4 and TRBJ2-7, with 8 positions matching TRBD1. The CDR3 is made up of 13 amino acids. V lost 6 bases to trimming and J lost 13 bases; unmatched junction nucleotides: 14. The CDR3 bases are TGTGCCAGCAGCCCAGGGGGCAAAGGTGCGAAATACTTC. Amino acids: CASSPGGKGAKYF.

J is TRBJ2-5 and V is TRBV2, with no clear D. This CDR3 has 10 amino acids. CDR1 is SNHLY, CDR2 FYNNEI, per germline. Trimming removed 5 bases at V and 7 bases at J, with 5 bases between. CDR3 loop: CASSTGTQYF. The CDR3 DNA follows: TGTGCCAGCAGTACGGGGACCCAGTACTTC. Full variable domain (rest looked up from reference TRBV2 and TRBJ2-5): EPEVTQTPSHQVTQMGQEVILRCVPISNHLYFYWYRQILGQKVEFLVSFYNNEISEKSEIFDDQFSVERPDGSNFTLKIRSTKLEDSAMYFCASSTGTQYFGPGTRLLVL.

This clonotype has a handful of counts. V and J are TRBV27 and TRBJ1-6, with 9 bases identical to TRBD1. The germline CDR1 and CDR2 sequences are MNHEY and SMNVEV (reference sequence). V gave up 8 bases and J gave up 7 bases; unmatched junction bases: 6. CDR3 length equals 14 residues. DNA for the CDR3: TGTGCCAGCTTATCCGGGACAGGGAATTCACCCCTCCACTTT. Its translation: CASLSGTGNSPLHF.

This clonotype turned up a few times. V and J are TRBV10-3 and TRBJ1-1; no firm D call. V lost 6 bases and J 0 bases, leaving 14 bases between the germline ends. CDR1 is ENHRY, CDR2 SYGVKD, per germline. The CDR3 runs to 15 residues. The CDR3 loop is CAISAKEVMNTEAFF. CDR3 nucleotides: TGTGCCATCAGCGCTAAGGAGGTCATGAACACTGAAGCTTTCTTT.

The J gene is TRBJ2-1, the V gene TRBV12-3 or TRBV12-4, with D possibly matching TRBD1 (6 bases). The V end was cut by 4 bases, the J end by 9 bases, with 22 bases between. The CDR3 is 16 amino acids. The CDR3 reads CASSSVRWGPLGEQFF. The CDR3 DNA reads as TGTGCCAGCAGTTCCGTCCGGTGGGGGCCTCTCGGTGAGCAGTTCTTC.

The chain links TRBV11-2 to TRBJ1-5; D unresolved. CDR3 length equals 10 residues. Per the germline V gene, CDR1 is SGHAT and CDR2 is FQNNGV. Trimming took 10 bases from V and 10 from J, leaving 11 bases between them. DNA of the CDR3: TGTGCCATCCGCTCGGGACCCCAGCATTTT. This translates into CAIRSGPQHF.